A single sample gave rise to the 14 T cell receptor beta chains below, sequenced in a study of neurological immune-mediated disorders. Noted time point: longitudinal time-point 1 (baseline). MiXCR was run by TCRdb on the 5' RACE reads, yielding one entry per CDR3 protein. This sample yields around 60,000 distinct CDR3 sequences, of which roughly 10% are seen a single time; more than 6.5% belongs to the top ten. Sequencing used PBMCs. Receptors originate from a male donor with HTLV-1-associated myelopathy (HAM/TSP).

This clonotype has a count of ten or more. This CDR3 reads CASSLAGGYSEAFF. For the CDR3, the DNA is TGCGCCAGCAGCTTGGCGGGGGGTTACTCTGAAGCTTTCTTT. The rearrangement joins TRBV5-1 to TRBJ1-1; TRBD1 might be the D (5 bases). Trimming cost V 0 bases and J 6 bases, with 12 bases left between them. The length of the CDR3 is 14 residues. Germline CDR1 and CDR2: SGHRS and YFSETQ.

V and J are TRBV11-1 and TRBJ2-1; the D is unclear. The J call may be mistaken, given a closer DNA end match to TRBJ2-5. The CDR3 spans 14 residues. Germline CDR1 SGHAT, CDR2 FQDESV (reference sequence). CDR3: CASSLAQPQETQYF. CDR3 nucleotides: TGTGCCAGCAGCTTAGCACAGCCCCAAGAGACCCAGTACTTC.

This clonotype was found many times. The rearrangement uses TRBV5-1 and TRBJ1-6; tentatively, D is TRBD1 (5 bases). The CDR3 loop spans 16 amino acids. V gave up 0 bases and J gave up 6 bases, with 13 bases separating them. The germline V gene encodes CDR1 SGHRS and CDR2 YFSETQ. CDR3 sequence (DNA): TGCGCCAGCAGCTTGGCCGGGACGACAGCTAATTCACCCCTCCACTTT. Amino acid sequence: CASSLAGTTANSPLHF.

This clonotype was observed many times. The chain recombines TRBV29-1 with TRBJ2-3; weak D call: TRBD2 (6 bases). Trimming took 4 bases from V and 5 from J, leaving 7 bases between them. CDR3 length: 11 amino acids. From germline, CDR1 is SQVTM and CDR2 ANQGSEA. CDR3 coding DNA: TGCAGCGTTGCGGGGGTAGATACGCAGTATTTT. Its protein is CSVAGVDTQYF.

The chain joins TRBV6-5 to TRBJ1-5; 8 bases are a match to TRBD1. The CDR3 consists of 15 residues. J lost 4 bases, V lost 9 bases, and 11 bases had no gene match. CDR1 and CDR2 from the germline V gene are MNHEY and SVGAGI. Here the CDR3 reads CASIPDRAWNQPQHF. In nucleotides, the CDR3 is TGTGCCAGTATACCGGACAGGGCATGGAATCAGCCCCAGCATTTT.

This clonotype turned up a few times. This chain joins TRBV10-2 and TRBJ1-2, with D uncertain. The germline gives CDR1 WSHSY, CDR2 SAAADI. V shed 4 bases and J shed 8 bases, with 17 bases lying between them. CDR3 length: 14 amino acids. CDR3 residues: CASSGAVQTGGYTF. CDR3 sequence (DNA): TGCGCCAGCAGTGGGGCAGTACAAACTGGGGGCTACACCTTC.

This clonotype has at least ten counts. The rearrangement joins TRBV18 to TRBJ1-4, with D perhaps TRBD1 (5 bases). Per the germline V gene, CDR1 is KGHSH and CDR2 is LQKENI. The CDR3 runs to 14 residues. The germline V and J ends were trimmed by 5 bases and 0 bases, with 7 bases remaining between them. This CDR3 reads CASSSTATNEKLFF. The CDR3 DNA sequence: TGTGCCAGCTCATCGACAGCAACTAATGAAAAACTGTTTTTT.

This clonotype was counted ten times or more. The chain recombines TRBV7-2 with TRBJ1-2, with 9 bases matching TRBD1. CDR3 length: 15 residues. J was trimmed by 5 bases and V by 5 bases; bases with no gene match: 9. Germline CDR1 SGHTA, CDR2 FQGNSA. Here the CDR3 DNA reads TGTGCCAGCAGCAACCGGGACAGGGTTCGTTATGGCTACACCTTC. This translates into CASSNRDRVRYGYTF.

This clonotype was seen at least ten times. This chain uses TRBV20-1 with TRBJ2-5; D perhaps matches TRBD2 (5 bases). Germline CDR1 reads DFQATT; CDR2 reads SNEGSKA (reference sequence). V dropped 6 bases and J dropped 2 bases, with 10 bases sitting between them. This CDR3 contains 12 residues. In nucleotides, the CDR3 is TGCAGTGCAGCCGGGAATCAAGAGACCCAGTACTTC. Residues: CSAAGNQETQYF.

In the case of this clonotype: This could be a read error, since a much larger clone is one nucleotide away. V gene TRBV7-6 combines with J gene TRBJ1-2; perhaps TRBD1 as D (6 bases). The ends were cut back, 7 bases at V and 6 bases at J, with 27 bases in the middle. This CDR3 is 17 amino acids long. The V gene's germline CDR1 is SGHVS and CDR2 FNYEAQ. The CDR3: CASNPSQGLTLHNGYTF. The CDR3 nucleotides are TGTGCCAGCAACCCCAGTCAGGGGTTAACATTACATAATGGCTACACCTTC.

The table lists this clonotype with many counts. V and J are TRBV7-2 and TRBJ1-1; 7 nucleotides line up with TRBD1. Germline V gene data show CDR1 as SGHTA and CDR2 as FQGNSA. With V trimmed by 6 bases and J by 1 base, 8 bases remained unmatched. The CDR3 consists of 15 residues. CDR3 bases: TGTGCCAGCAGAATTAATCAGGGGGAGAACACTGAAGCTTTCTTT. Its translation: CASRINQGENTEAFF.

This clonotype was observed at least ten times. The gene calls are TRBV7-2 and TRBJ2-1, with D possibly being TRBD2 (5 bases). Trimming removed 3 bases at V and 8 bases at J, with 23 bases between. This CDR3 has 17 residues. CDR1 SGHTA and CDR2 FQGNSA come from the germline V gene. CDR3 in amino acids: CASSFGKWRIPEDEQFF. The CDR3 DNA sequence: TGTGCCAGCAGCTTCGGGAAATGGAGGATCCCGGAGGATGAGCAGTTCTTC. Full variable domain (missing parts from reference TRBV7-2 and TRBJ2-1): GAGVSQSPSNKVTEKGKDVELRCDPISGHTALYWYRQSLGQGLEFLIYFQGNSAPDKSGLPSDRFSAERTGGSVSTLTIQRTQQEDSAVYLCASSFGKWRIPEDEQFFGPGTRLTVL.

This clonotype was observed at least ten times. V gene TRBV18 combines with J gene TRBJ1-5, with D maybe TRBD1 (5 bases). The V gene's germline CDR1 is KGHSH and CDR2 LQKENI. There are 15 residues in the CDR3. Trimming cost V 1 base and J 2 bases, with 9 bases left between them. DNA for the CDR3: TGTGCCAGCTCACCACTTAGGGGAGGCAATCAGCCCCAGCATTTT. It is translated as CASSPLRGGNQPQHF.

This clonotype was seen repeatedly, ten times or more. V usage is TRBV20-1 and J usage is TRBJ2-7; TRBD1 agrees at 7 bases. CDR3 length: 13 residues. J gave up 3 bases and V 2 bases, and 4 bases lay outside the gene matches. Germline V gene data show CDR1 as DFQATT and CDR2 as SNEGSKA (reference sequence). In nucleotides, the CDR3 is TGCAGTGCTAGACCGGGACAGATCTACGAGCAGTACTTC. It codes for CSARPGQIYEQYF.